This T cell receptor beta chain was identified during a study of cytomegalovirus exposure and HLA in healthy donors. Germline lookup yields CDR1 SGHRS and CDR2 YFSETQ. Trimming removed 4 bases from V and 3 bases from J; junction bases left unmatched: 4. This CDR3 comprises 14 residues. PCR used 60 Vbeta primers and 13 Jbeta primers. Method: immunoSEQ multiplex PCR; TCRdb's copy keeps in-frame clones and lacks some. This table has approximately 160,000 clones, less than 80% appearing once. The clonotype originates from a female donor in good health and CMV-seronegative. The sequencing sample was made of PBMCs. This rearrangement joins TRBV5-1 to TRBJ2-3; TRBD1 aligns across 8 bases. The CDR3 DNA follows: TGCGCCAGCAGCATCGGACAGGGTACAGATACGCAGTATTTT. As protein: CASSIGQGTDTQYF. The complete variable domain, with remaining parts taken from reference TRBV5-1 and TRBJ2-3, reads KAGVTQTPRYLIKTRGQQVTLSCSPISGHRSVSWYQQTPGQGLQFLFEYFSETQRNKGNFPGRFSGRQFSNSRSEMNVSTLELGDSALYLCASSIGQGTDTQYFGPGTRLTVL.